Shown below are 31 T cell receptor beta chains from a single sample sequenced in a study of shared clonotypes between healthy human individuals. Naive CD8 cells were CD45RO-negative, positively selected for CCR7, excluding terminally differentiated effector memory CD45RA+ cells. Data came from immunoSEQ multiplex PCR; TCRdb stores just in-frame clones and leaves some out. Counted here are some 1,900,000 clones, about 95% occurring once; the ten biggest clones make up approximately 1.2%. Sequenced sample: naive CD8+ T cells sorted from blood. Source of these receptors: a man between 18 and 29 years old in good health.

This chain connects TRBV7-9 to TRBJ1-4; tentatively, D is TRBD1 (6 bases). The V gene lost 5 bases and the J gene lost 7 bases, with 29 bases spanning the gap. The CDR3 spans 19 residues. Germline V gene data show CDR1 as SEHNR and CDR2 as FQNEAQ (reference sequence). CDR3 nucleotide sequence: TGTGCCAGCAGCCCCAAAATAGGGCCTGGGACACCGGAGGGTGAAAAACTGTTTTTT. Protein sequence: CASSPKIGPGTPEGEKLFF.

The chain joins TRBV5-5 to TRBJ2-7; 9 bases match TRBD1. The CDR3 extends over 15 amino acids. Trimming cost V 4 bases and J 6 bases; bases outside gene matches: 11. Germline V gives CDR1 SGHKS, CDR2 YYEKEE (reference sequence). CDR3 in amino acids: CASSGPGQGFIEQYF. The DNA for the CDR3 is TGTGCCAGCAGCGGACCGGGACAGGGTTTTATCGAGCAGTACTTC.

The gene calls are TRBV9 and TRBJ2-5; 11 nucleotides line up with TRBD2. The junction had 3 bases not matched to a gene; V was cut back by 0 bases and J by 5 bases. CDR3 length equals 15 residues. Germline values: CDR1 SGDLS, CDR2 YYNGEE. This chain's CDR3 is CASSVDVAGGETQYF. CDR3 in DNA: TGTGCCAGCAGCGTAGATGTAGCGGGAGGGGAGACCCAGTACTTC.

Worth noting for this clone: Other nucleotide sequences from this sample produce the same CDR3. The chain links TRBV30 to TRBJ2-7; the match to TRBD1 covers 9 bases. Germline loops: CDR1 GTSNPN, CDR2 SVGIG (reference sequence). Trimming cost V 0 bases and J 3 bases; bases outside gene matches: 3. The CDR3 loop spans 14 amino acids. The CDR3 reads CAWSVGQGVYEQYF. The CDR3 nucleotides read TGTGCCTGGAGTGTGGGACAGGGAGTCTACGAGCAGTACTTC.

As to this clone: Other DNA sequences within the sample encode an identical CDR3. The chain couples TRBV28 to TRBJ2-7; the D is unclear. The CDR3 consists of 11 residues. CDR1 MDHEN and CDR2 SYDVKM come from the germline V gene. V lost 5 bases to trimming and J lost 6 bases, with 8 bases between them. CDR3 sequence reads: CASSPPGEQYF. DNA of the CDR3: TGTGCCAGCAGTCCTCCGGGCGAGCAGTACTTC.

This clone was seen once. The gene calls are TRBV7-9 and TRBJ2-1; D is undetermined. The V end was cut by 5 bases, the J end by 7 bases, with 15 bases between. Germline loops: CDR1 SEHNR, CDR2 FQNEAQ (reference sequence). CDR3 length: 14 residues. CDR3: CASSPGLITNEQFF. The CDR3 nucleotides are TGTGCCAGCAGCCCCGGTTTAATAACGAATGAGCAGTTCTTC.

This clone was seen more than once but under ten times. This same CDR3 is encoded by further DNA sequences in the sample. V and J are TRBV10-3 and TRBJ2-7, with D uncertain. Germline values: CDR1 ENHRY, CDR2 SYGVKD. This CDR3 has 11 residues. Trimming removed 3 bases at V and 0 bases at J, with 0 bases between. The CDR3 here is CAISDSYEQYF. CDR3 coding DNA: TGTGCCATCAGTGACTCCTACGAGCAGTACTTC.

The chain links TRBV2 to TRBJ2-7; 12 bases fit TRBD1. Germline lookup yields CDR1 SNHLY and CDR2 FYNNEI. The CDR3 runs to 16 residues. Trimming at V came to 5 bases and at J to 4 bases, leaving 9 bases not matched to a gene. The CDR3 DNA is TGTGCCAGCAGTCCCCCCCCGGGACAGGGGGCGTACGAGCAGTACTTC. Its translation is CASSPPPGQGAYEQYF.

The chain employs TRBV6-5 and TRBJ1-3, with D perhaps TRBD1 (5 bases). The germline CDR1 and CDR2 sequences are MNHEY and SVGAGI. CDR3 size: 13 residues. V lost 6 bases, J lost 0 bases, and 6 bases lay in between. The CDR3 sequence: CASRGDSGNTIYF. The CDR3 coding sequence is TGTGCCAGCAGGGGGGACTCTGGAAACACCATATATTTT.

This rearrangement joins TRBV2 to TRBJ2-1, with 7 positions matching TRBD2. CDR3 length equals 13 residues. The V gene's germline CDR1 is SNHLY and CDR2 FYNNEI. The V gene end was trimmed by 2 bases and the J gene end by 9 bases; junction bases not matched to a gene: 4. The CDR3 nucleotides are TGTGCCAGCAGTGAAATGGCGGGGGTTGAGCAGTTCTTC. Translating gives CASSEMAGVEQFF.

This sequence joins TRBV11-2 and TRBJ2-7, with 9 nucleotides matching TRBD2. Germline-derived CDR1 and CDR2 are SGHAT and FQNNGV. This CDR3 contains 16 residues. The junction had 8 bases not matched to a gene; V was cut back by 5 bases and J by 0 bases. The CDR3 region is CASSLAGPSLSYEQYF. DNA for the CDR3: TGTGCCAGCAGCCTAGCGGGACCTAGCCTCTCCTACGAGCAGTACTTC. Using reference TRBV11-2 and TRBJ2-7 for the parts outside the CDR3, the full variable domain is EAGVAQSPRYKIIEKRQSVAFWCNPISGHATLYWYQQILGQGPKLLIQFQNNGVVDDSQLPKDRFSAERLKGVDSTLKIQPAKLEDSAVYLCASSLAGPSLSYEQYFGPGTRLTVT.

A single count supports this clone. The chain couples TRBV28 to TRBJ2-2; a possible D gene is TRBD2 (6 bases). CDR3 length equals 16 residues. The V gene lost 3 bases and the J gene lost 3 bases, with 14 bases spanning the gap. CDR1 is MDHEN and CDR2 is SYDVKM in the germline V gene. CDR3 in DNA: TGTGCCAGCAGTTTCCTCTCGGCGGGGTACACCGGGGAGCTGTTTTTT. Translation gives CASSFLSAGYTGELFF.

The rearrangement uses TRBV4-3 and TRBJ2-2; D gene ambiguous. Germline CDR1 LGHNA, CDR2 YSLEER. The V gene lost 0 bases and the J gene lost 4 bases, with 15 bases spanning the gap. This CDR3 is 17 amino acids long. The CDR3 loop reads CASSQDYPTPITGELFF. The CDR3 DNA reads TGCGCCAGCAGCCAAGATTATCCGACCCCTATCACCGGGGAGCTGTTTTTT.

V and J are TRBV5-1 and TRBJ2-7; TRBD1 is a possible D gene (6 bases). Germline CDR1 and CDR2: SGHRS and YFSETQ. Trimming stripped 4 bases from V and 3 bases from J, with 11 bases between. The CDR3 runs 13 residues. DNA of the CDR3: TGCGCCAGCAGCCCGGACAGCCACTACGAGCAGTACTTC. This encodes CASSPDSHYEQYF.

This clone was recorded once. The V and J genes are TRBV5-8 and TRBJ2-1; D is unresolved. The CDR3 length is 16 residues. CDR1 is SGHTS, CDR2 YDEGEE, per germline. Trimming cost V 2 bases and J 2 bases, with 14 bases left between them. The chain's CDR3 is CASSFSPPGTYNEQFF. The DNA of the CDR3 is TGTGCCAGCAGCTTTTCGCCGCCCGGCACCTACAATGAGCAGTTCTTC.

CDR3 nucleotide sequence: TGTGCCAGCAGCCCTGGTGCAGGAGGGACTGAAGCTTTCTTT. This gives the protein CASSPGAGGTEAFF. The chain combines TRBV13 with TRBJ1-1; no clear D gene. Between the trimmed V and J ends, which lost 5 bases and 5 bases, there was a span of 15 bases. CDR1 is PRHDT, CDR2 FYEKMQ, per germline (reference sequence). CDR3 size: 14 residues.

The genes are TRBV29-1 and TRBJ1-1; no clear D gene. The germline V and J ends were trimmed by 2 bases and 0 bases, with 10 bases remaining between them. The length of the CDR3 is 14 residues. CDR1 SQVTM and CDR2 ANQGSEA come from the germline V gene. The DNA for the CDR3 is TGCAGCGTTGAAATGGGGAGGATGAACACTGAAGCTTTCTTT. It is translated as CSVEMGRMNTEAFF. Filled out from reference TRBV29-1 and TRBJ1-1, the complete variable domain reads SAVISQKPSRDICQRGTSLTIQCQVDSQVTMMFWYRQQPGQSLTLIATANQGSEATYESGFVIDKFPISRPNLTFSTLTVSNMSPEDSSIYLCSVEMGRMNTEAFFGQGTRLTVV.

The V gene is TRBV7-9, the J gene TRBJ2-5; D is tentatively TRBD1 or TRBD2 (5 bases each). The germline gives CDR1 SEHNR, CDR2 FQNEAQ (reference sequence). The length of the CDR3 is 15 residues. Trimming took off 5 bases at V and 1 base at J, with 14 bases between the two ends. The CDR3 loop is CASSLGTSLQETQYF. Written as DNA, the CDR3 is TGTGCCAGCAGCCTCGGGACGAGCCTCCAAGAGACCCAGTACTTC. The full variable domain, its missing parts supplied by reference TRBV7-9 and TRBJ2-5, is DTGVSQNPRHKITKRGQNVTFRCDPISEHNRLYWYRQTLGQGPEFLTYFQNEAQLEKSRLLSDRFSAERPKGSFSTLEIQRTEQGDSAMYLCASSLGTSLQETQYFGPGTRLLVL.

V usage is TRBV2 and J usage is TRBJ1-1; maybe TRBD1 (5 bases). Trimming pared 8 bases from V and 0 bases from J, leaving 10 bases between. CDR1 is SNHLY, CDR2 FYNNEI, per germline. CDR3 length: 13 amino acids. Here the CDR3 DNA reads TGTGCCAGCCTCCAGGACATGAACACTGAAGCTTTCTTT. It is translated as CASLQDMNTEAFF.

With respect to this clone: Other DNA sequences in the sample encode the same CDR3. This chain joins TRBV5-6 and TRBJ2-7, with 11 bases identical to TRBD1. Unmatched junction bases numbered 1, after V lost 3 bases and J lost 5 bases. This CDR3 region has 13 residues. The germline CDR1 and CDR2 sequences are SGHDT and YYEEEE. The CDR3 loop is CASSWDRGNEQYF. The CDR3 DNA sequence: TGTGCCAGCAGCTGGGACAGGGGGAACGAGCAGTACTTC.

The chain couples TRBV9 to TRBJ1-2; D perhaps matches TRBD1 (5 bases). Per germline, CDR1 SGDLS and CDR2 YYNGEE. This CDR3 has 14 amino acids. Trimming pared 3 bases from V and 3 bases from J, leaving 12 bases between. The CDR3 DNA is TGTGCCAGCAGCGCATCGGGGCGGGACTATGGCTACACCTTC. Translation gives CASSASGRDYGYTF. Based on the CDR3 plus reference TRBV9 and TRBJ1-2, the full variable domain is DSGVTQTPKHLITATGQRVTLRCSPRSGDLSVYWYQQSLDQGLQFLIQYYNGEERAKGNILERFSAQQFPDLHSELNLSSLELGDSALYFCASSASGRDYGYTFGSGTRLTVV.

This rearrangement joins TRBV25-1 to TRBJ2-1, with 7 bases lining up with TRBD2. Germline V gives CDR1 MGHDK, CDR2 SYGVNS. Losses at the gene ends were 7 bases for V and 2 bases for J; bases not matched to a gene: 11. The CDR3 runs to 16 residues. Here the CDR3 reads CASIPSREGPYNEQFF. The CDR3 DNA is TGTGCCAGCATCCCATCGAGGGAGGGTCCCTACAATGAGCAGTTCTTC.

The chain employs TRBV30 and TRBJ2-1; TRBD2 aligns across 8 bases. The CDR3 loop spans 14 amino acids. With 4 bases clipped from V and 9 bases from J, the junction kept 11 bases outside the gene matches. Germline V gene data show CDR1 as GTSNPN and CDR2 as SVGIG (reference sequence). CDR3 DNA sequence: TGTGCCTGGACGTCCTTCGGGGGGGGCGGTGAGCAGTTCTTC. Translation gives CAWTSFGGGGEQFF.

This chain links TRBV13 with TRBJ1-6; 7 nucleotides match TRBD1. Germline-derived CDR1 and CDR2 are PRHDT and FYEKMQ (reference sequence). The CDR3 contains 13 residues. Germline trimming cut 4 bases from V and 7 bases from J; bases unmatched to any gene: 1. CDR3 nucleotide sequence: TGTGCCAGCAGCTCGACAGGGAATTCACCCCTCCACTTT. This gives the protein CASSSTGNSPLHF.

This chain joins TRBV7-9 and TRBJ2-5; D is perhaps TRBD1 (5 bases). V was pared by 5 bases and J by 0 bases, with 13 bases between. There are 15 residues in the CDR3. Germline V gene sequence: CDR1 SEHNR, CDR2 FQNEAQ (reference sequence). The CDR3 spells CASSIPSGNQETQYF. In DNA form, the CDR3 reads TGTGCCAGCAGCATACCGTCAGGGAACCAAGAGACCCAGTACTTC.

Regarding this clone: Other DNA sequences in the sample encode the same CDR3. CDR3 loop: CAISESGLGETQYF. The CDR3 DNA is TGTGCCATCAGTGAGTCTGGTTTGGGAGAGACCCAGTACTTC. The V call is TRBV10-3, the J call TRBJ2-5; unclear D gene. V was clipped by 0 bases and J by 4 bases, with 9 bases between them. Germline V gene lookup returns CDR1 ENHRY and CDR2 SYGVKD. This CDR3 is built from 14 residues.

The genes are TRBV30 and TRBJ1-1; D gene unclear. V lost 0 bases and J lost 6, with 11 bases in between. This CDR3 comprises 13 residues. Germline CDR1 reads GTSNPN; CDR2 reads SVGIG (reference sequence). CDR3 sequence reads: CAWSVHSSAEAFF. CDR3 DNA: TGTGCCTGGAGTGTACATTCTAGCGCTGAAGCTTTCTTT. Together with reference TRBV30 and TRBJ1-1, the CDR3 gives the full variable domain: SQTIHQWPATLVQPVGSPLSLECTVEGTSNPNLYWYRQAAGRGLQLLFYSVGIGQISSEVPQNLSASRPQDRQFILSSKKLLLSDSGFYLCAWSVHSSAEAFFGQGTRLTVV.

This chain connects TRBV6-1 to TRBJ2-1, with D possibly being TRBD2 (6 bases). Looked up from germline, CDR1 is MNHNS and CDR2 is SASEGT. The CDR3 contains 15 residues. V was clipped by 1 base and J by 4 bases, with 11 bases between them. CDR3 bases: TGTGCCAGCAGTGAAGATGGTGGAGGGTACAATGAGCAGTTCTTC. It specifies CASSEDGGGYNEQFF.

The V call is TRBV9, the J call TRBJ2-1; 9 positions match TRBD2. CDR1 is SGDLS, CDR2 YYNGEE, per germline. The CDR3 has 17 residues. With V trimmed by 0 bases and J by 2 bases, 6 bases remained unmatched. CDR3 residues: CASSVDSSGTPYNEQFF. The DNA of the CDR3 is TGTGCCAGCAGCGTAGACTCTAGCGGGACCCCCTACAATGAGCAGTTCTTC.

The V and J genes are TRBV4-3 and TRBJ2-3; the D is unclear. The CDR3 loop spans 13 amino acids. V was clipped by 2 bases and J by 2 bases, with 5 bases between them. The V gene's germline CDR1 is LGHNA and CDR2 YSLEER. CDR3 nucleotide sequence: TGCGCCAGCAGCCAAATGGCCACAGATACGCAGTATTTT. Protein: CASSQMATDTQYF.

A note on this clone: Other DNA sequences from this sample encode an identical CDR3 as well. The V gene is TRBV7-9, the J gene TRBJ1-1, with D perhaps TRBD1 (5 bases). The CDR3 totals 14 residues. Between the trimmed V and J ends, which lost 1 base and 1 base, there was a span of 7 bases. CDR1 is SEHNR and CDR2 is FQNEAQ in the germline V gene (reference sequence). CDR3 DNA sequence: TGTGCCAGCAGCTTAGTGACAGAGAACACTGAAGCTTTCTTT. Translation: CASSLVTENTEAFF.